The entry that follows covers one TCR beta chain sequence. Its antigen is not identified. Generated by immunoSEQ multiplex PCR, the TCRdb table keeps only in-frame clones and is missing some. This sample carries 65,000 to 80,000 clones, about 85% of them seen once, and the ten largest clones take over 0.75%. This sample is drawn from a study of OX40 agonist ivuxolimab in advanced cancers. Study outcomes and limitations: CD8+ T cells (on average) carried more expanded clones than CD4+ T cells.

Sampling times: baseline, cycle 4 day 1, cycle 7 day 1. The germline V gene has CDR1 SGHTA and CDR2 FQGTGA. Deletions cut 8 bases from V and 1 base from J, with 6 bases between. This CDR3 has 11 residues. Material: CD4+ or CD8+ T cells sorted from blood, obtained in a trial of the OX40 agonist ivuxolimab. V is TRBV7-3 and J is TRBJ2-7; tentatively, D is TRBD1 or TRBD2 (5 bases each). The TCR was taken from an adult with an advanced solid tumor such as melanoma, head and neck, liver or kidney cancer. This CDR3 reads CASGGSYEQYF. The CDR3 DNA is TGTGCCAGCGGGGGTTCCTACGAGCAGTACTTC.